These T cell receptor beta chains were read from a single sample in a study of blood T cells in healthy people across ages. TCRdb re-called the 5' RACE reads through MiXCR, storing one row per CDR3 protein. The table lists roughly 1.5 million distinct CDR3 sequences, around 40% of them singletons. The source material was blood. These receptors originate from a woman between 18 and 29 years old in good health. The CDR3 runs from the conserved cysteine through the conserved F or W. The D gene is left open where the match is weak. Only part of the rows carry a size: once, few, many, or a class if the clone is expanded.

>TRBV29-1|TRBJ2-7|.|.
TGCAGCGTTGAAGGCCCTGTAGGCGGAGCTGACTACGAGCAGTACTTC
CSVEGPVGGADYEQYF
>TRBV9|TRBJ2-5|.|many
TGTGCCAGCAGCGTAGGCGGAGAGCAAGAGACCCAGTACTTC
CASSVGGEQETQYF
>TRBV6-5|TRBJ1-2|.|few
TGTGCCAGCAGTTACTCGACTACGGCACCGTCTTATGGCTACACCTTC
CASSYSTTAPSYGYTF
>TRBV29-1|TRBJ2-3|.|many
TGCAGCGTTGAAGGTGATACGCAGTATTTT
CSVEGDTQYF
>TRBV28|TRBJ2-6|.|few
TGTGCCAGCAGGGAATCCGGGACTCTTTCTGGGGCCAACGTCCTGACTTTC
CASRESGTLSGANVLTF
>TRBV12-3/TRBV12-4|TRBJ2-7|TRBD2|.
TGTGCCAGCAGTGATAGCGGGAGGGGTTACGAGCAGTACTTC
CASSDSGRGYEQYF
>TRBV6-2/TRBV6-3|TRBJ2-7|.|.
TGTGCCAGCAGTTACTCGAACCCCGGGTTCTTCTACGAGCAGTACTTC
CASSYSNPGFFYEQYF
>TRBV7-2|TRBJ1-2|.|few
TGTGCCAGCAGCGCCATCGACGGAATATATGGCTACACCTTC
CASSAIDGIYGYTF
>TRBV12-3/TRBV12-4|TRBJ2-3|.|few
TGTGCCAGCAGTCGCGGGTCGCCCACAGATACGCAGTATTTT
CASSRGSPTDTQYF
>TRBV29-1|TRBJ2-1|.|many
TGCAGCGTTAAGGGTAGCTCCTACAATGAGCAGTTCTTC
CSVKGSSYNEQFF
>TRBV7-2|TRBJ1-2|.|few
TGTGCCAGCAGCTTAGCGGCCCCCCAGGCCTATGGCTACACCTTC
CASSLAAPQAYGYTF
>TRBV6-2/TRBV6-3|TRBJ2-1|TRBD2|.
TGTGCCAGCAGTTCTCGAACCGGGACTACAGCGGTCGGTAAGCAGTTCTTC
CASSSRTGTTAVGKQFF
>TRBV11-2|TRBJ1-2|.|.
TGTGCCAGCACCACTGCGATGGGCGGGCGGTATCATGGCTACACCTTC
CASTTAMGGRYHGYTF
>TRBV12-3/TRBV12-4|TRBJ1-4|.|few
TGTGCCAGCAGTTTTGAAGGGGACGGCGAAAAACTGTTTTTT
CASSFEGDGEKLFF
>TRBV7-7|TRBJ2-5|TRBD1|few
TGTGCTAGCAGCACTAGGGGGCTCGGAGAGACCCAGTACTTC
CASSTRGLGETQYF
>TRBV4-3|TRBJ1-2|.|many
TGCGCCAGCACCCCAAGTCAACAACTCGGAGGCTACACCTTC
CASTPSQQLGGYTF
>TRBV20-1|TRBJ2-7|.|.
TGCAGTGCTAGAGATCCGGGAACCTACAATGAGCAGTACTTC
CSARDPGTYNEQYF
>TRBV7-2|TRBJ2-1|TRBD2|few
TGTGCCAGCAGCTTAATCACGACTAGCGGGGACCCGTACAATGAGCAGTTCTTC
CASSLITTSGDPYNEQFF
>TRBV7-2|TRBJ2-1|TRBD1|.
TGTGCCAGCAGCCCAGGGGGCCGGGGTGCCCAAAACAATGAGCAGTTCTTC
CASSPGGRGAQNNEQFF
>TRBV20-1|TRBJ1-6|TRBD1|.
TGCAGTGCTAGAGAGGAGGGGGCCTCCCTCCACTTT
CSAREEGASLHF
>TRBV20-1|TRBJ2-3|.|.
TGCAGTGCTAGCCGGGACATAGTTTCCACAGATACGCAGTATTTT
CSASRDIVSTDTQYF
>TRBV4-3|TRBJ2-5|.|.
TGCGCCAGCAGCCAGGCCTCTGGAGGTCTGGAGACCCAGTACTTC
CASSQASGGLETQYF
>TRBV7-9|TRBJ2-1|.|once
TGTGCCAGCGGCTCCCTAGGATACAATGAGCAGTTCTTC
CASGSLGYNEQFF
>TRBV12-3/TRBV12-4|TRBJ2-7|TRBD1|few
TGTGCCAGCAGTTTAGCAGGGACAGGGTCTCGCGAGCAGTACTTC
CASSLAGTGSREQYF
>TRBV3-1|TRBJ2-5|.|.
TGTGCCAGCAGAGGGTTCCAAGCGGAGACCCAGTACTTC
CASRGFQAETQYF
>TRBV4-1|TRBJ2-3|.|few
TGCGCCAGCAGCTTCCGGGACGGGCGCGACACAGATACGCAGTATTTT
CASSFRDGRDTDTQYF
>TRBV7-2|TRBJ2-3|.|.
TGTGCCAGCAGCCGCCTCATGGGGGGCGTAGATACGCAGTATTTT
CASSRLMGGVDTQYF
>TRBV4-3|TRBJ1-1|TRBD1|.
TGCGCCAGCAGCCAAGATATTACAGGGGGCAACACTGAAGCTTTCTTT
CASSQDITGGNTEAFF
>TRBV11-2|TRBJ2-1|TRBD2|.
TGTGCCAGCAGCTCTGCCCGGCTAGCGGGGGGGCTTGAGCAGTTCTTC
CASSSARLAGGLEQFF
>TRBV6-5|TRBJ2-3|TRBD1|few
TGTGCCAGCAGCTTTCGGGACAGGAGATCCACAGATACGCAGTATTTT
CASSFRDRRSTDTQYF
>TRBV20-1|TRBJ2-7|TRBD2|many
TGCAGTGCTAGAGAAGGGGCGGGAGGGGCCTACGAGCAGTACTTC
CSAREGAGGAYEQYF
>TRBV5-1|TRBJ2-1|.|.
TGCGCCAGCAGCTTAACGGCAGGGTCGGACTATAATGAGCAGTTCTTC
CASSLTAGSDYNEQFF
>TRBV20-1|TRBJ2-7|.|once
TGCAGTGCTAGTCGGGCAGCCTTCCAGTACTTC
CSASRAAFQYF
>TRBV29-1|TRBJ2-3|.|few
TGCAGCGTTGGTTGGGCAGATACGCAGTATTTT
CSVGWADTQYF
>TRBV3-1|TRBJ2-3|TRBD2|.
TGTGCCAGCAGCCAAGGGCGGGGGGTTACAGATACGCAGTATTTT
CASSQGRGVTDTQYF
>TRBV9|TRBJ2-7|TRBD2|.
TGTGCCGCCCCGGGACTAGCCATCTGGGGGGCCTACAATGAGCAGTACTTC
CAAPGLAIWGAYNEQYF
>TRBV9|TRBJ2-2|TRBD1|.
TGTGCCAGCGCCCTCACGGGACAGGCGAACACCGGGGAGCTGTTTTTT
CASALTGQANTGELFF
>TRBV6-2/TRBV6-3|TRBJ1-1|.|.
TGTGCCAGCAGTTTCAGGGGAGAGAACACTGAAGCTTTCTTT
CASSFRGENTEAFF
>TRBV12-3/TRBV12-4|TRBJ1-6|.|.
TGTGCCAGCAGTTCCGCCGGGACCGTGAATTCACCCCTCCACTTT
CASSSAGTVNSPLHF
>TRBV2|TRBJ1-5|TRBD1|.
TGTGCCAGCAGTGGACAGGGAGAGGAACAGCCCCAGCATTTT
CASSGQGEEQPQHF
>TRBV20-1|TRBJ1-2|.|.
TGCAGTGCTAGAGTACGGGGCCAACCGATTAACTATGGCTACACCTTC
CSARVRGQPINYGYTF
>TRBV27|TRBJ1-6|.|.
TGTGCCAGCAGTTTCCTAGGACAGTCGAAGACACCCCTCCACTTT
CASSFLGQSKTPLHF
>TRBV28|TRBJ2-1|.|few
TGTGCCAGCAGTTCTCAAGGGGTAGGTTGGAATGAGCAGTTCTTC
CASSSQGVGWNEQFF
>TRBV29-1|TRBJ2-5|TRBD2|few
TGCAGCGCCCGACTGAGACTAGCCTATGAAGAGACCCAGTACTTC
CSARLRLAYEETQYF
>TRBV7-8|TRBJ2-3|.|few
TGTGCCAGCAGTCCGGGGGGCAGCCGCACAGATACGCAGTATTTT
CASSPGGSRTDTQYF
>TRBV11-2|TRBJ2-3|TRBD1|few
TGTGCCAGCGCGTCTTTTGGACAGGGTGAAGATACGCAGTATTTT
CASASFGQGEDTQYF
>TRBV6-5|TRBJ2-7|.|.
TGTGCCAGCAGTCCGACTAGTTTATCCTACGAGCAGTACTTC
CASSPTSLSYEQYF
>TRBV7-2|TRBJ1-6|.|.
TGTGCCAGCAGCTCAGGACTCTATAATTCACCCCTCCACTTT
CASSSGLYNSPLHF
>TRBV10-3|TRBJ2-7|TRBD2|.
TGTGCCATCAGTGATGGGACTAGCGCCCTCGAGCAGTACTTC
CAISDGTSALEQYF
>TRBV12-3/TRBV12-4|TRBJ1-1|TRBD1|.
TGTGCCAGCAGTCTAGACAGGGTCAGAAACACTGAAGCTTTCTTT
CASSLDRVRNTEAFF
>TRBV20-1|TRBJ2-1|TRBD1|few
TGCAGTGCTAGCTTGGGACAGGGTCTCAATGAGCAGTTCTTC
CSASLGQGLNEQFF
>TRBV18|TRBJ1-5|.|.
TGTGCCAGCTCACCACCGGGGAACCCCGATCAGCCCCAGCATTTT
CASSPPGNPDQPQHF
>TRBV16|TRBJ2-7|.|few
TGTGCCAGCAGCCAATACGGCCGAGAACACGAGCAGTACTTC
CASSQYGREHEQYF
>TRBV27|TRBJ1-6|TRBD1|few
TGTGCCAGCAGTTTGAGGGAGGGACAGGGTTATAATTCACCCCTCCACTTT
CASSLREGQGYNSPLHF
>TRBV10-3|TRBJ1-2|TRBD1|.
TGTGCCATCAGTGGGACAGGTGTCGAGGACTATGGCTACACCTTC
CAISGTGVEDYGYTF
>TRBV4-1|TRBJ1-2|.|.
TGCGCCAGCAGCCAAGTCGGAGGCAGGGAAGTTGGCTACACCTTC
CASSQVGGREVGYTF
>TRBV12-3/TRBV12-4|TRBJ2-2|.|.
TGTGCCAGCAGTTATCTCCCCAGGGGTCGAACCGGGGAGCTGTTTTTT
CASSYLPRGRTGELFF
>TRBV4-3|TRBJ2-5|.|few
TGCGCCAGCAGCCAAGAAGTGGGAAGATCTCAAGAGACCCAGTACTTC
CASSQEVGRSQETQYF
>TRBV20-1|TRBJ1-1|.|few
TGCAGTGCTAGGGATCATTTGAACACTGAAGCTTTCTTT
CSARDHLNTEAFF